A single T cell receptor beta chain is shown here with its context. The CDR3 is 16 residues long. CDR1 and CDR2 (germline): WNHNN, SYGVQD (reference sequence). The germline V and J ends were trimmed by 0 bases and 2 bases, with 12 bases remaining between them. This entry belongs to a study of blood T cell repertoires in COVID-19. Looking at the study overall: Both acute and convalescent COVID-19 samples were obtained from the United States, Italy and Spain. PBMCs, B-cell-depleted T cells, or T cells provided the cDNA or gDNA that made up the material.

Produced via immunoSEQ multiplex PCR; TCRdb's table is partial and in-frame only. The table records some 59,000 clones, around nine tenths of them present only once. This sequence was found in a man over 45 with acute or convalescent COVID-19. The rearrangement joins TRBV10-1 to TRBJ2-3; D may be TRBD2 (6 bases). Sequences were obtained from peripheral blood. The DNA of the CDR3 is TGCGCCAGCAGTGAGTCATGGACTACCTCCACAGATACGCAGTATTTT. Protein product: CASSESWTTSTDTQYF.